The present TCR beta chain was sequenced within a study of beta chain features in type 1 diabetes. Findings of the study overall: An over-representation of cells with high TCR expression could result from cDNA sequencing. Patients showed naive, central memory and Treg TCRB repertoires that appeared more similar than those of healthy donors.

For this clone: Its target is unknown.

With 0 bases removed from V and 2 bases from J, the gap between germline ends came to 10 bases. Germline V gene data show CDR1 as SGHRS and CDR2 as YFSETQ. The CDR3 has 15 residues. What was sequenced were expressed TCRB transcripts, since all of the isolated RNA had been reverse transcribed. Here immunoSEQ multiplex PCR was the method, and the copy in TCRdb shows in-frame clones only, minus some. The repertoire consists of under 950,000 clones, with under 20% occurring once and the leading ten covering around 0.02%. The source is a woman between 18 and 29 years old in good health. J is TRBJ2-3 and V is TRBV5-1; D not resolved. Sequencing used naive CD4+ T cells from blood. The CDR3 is CASSLAAMTTDTQYF. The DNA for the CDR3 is TGCGCCAGCAGCTTGGCGGCAATGACCACAGATACGCAGTATTTT.